The sequence of this T cell receptor beta chain was determined in a study of control samples from healthy donors and cancer patients. The protocol was immunoSEQ multiplex PCR, while the TCRdb copy is restricted to in-frame clones and leaves out a portion. This sample yields roughly 130,000 clones, of which about 93% are seen a single time; 1.7% belongs to the top ten. This clone was recorded once. Germline V gene sequence: CDR1 SGHNT, CDR2 YENEEA. The germline V and J ends were trimmed by 1 base and 2 bases, with 9 bases remaining between them. The CDR3 extends over 14 amino acids. The TCR was taken from a man aged 50-60 years with head and neck cancer. The chain has TRBV11-3 and TRBJ2-7; D gene unclear. Sequencing was carried out using PBMCs. CDR3 residues: CASSLGSGPYEQYF. Here the CDR3 DNA reads TGTGCCAGCAGCTTAGGATCCGGCCCCTACGAGCAGTACTTC.